The 8 T cell receptor beta chains listed next were all sequenced from one sample in a study of blood T cell repertoires in COVID-19. The assay was immunoSEQ multiplex PCR, and TCRdb's table has in-frame clones only and misses some. The table shows around 9,700 clones, with 87% occurring only once. Sequenced sample: peripheral blood. The receptors shown here come from a man in his thirties or forties with active or convalescent COVID-19.

The chain has TRBV4-1 and TRBJ1-2; 9 bases agree with TRBD1. The germline V gene encodes CDR1 MGHRA and CDR2 YSYEKL. The length of the CDR3 is 16 residues. V shed 4 bases, J shed 4 bases, and the junction held 10 bases outside the gene matches. CDR3 in amino acids: CASSLPGQGRSYGYTF. DNA for the CDR3: TGCGCCAGCAGCCTTCCGGGACAGGGCAGAAGCTATGGCTACACCTTC.

The chain recombines TRBV29-1 with TRBJ2-7; 10 positions match TRBD1. Germline V gene sequence: CDR1 SQVTM, CDR2 ANQGSEA. This CDR3 spans 14 amino acids. V dropped 7 bases and J dropped 3; count of bases not matched to a gene: 9. The CDR3 spells CSAMPGTGVYEQYF. The DNA of the CDR3 is TGCAGCGCCATGCCCGGGACAGGGGTCTACGAGCAGTACTTC.

The chain combines TRBV5-1 with TRBJ2-7; the D gene is possibly TRBD1 (6 bases). Germline values: CDR1 SGHRS, CDR2 YFSETQ. V was pared by 4 bases and J by 4 bases, with 15 bases between. This CDR3 has 14 residues. The CDR3 nucleotides are TGCGCCAGCAGCGTGGACAGAGAAGTATACGAGCAGTACTTC. Translating it yields CASSVDREVYEQYF.

A single count supports this clone. V gene TRBV5-4 combines with J gene TRBJ1-1, with a tentative D call TRBD1 (6 bases). The V end lost 1 base, the J end lost 0 bases, and 10 bases lay between the germline ends. Germline lookup yields CDR1 SGHNT and CDR2 YYREEE (reference sequence). The length of the CDR3 is 15 residues. The CDR3: CASSLWTEMNTEAFF. The CDR3, as DNA: TGTGCCAGCAGCTTGTGGACAGAAATGAACACTGAAGCTTTCTTT. Together with reference TRBV5-4 and TRBJ1-1, the CDR3 gives the full variable domain: ETGVTQSPTHLIKTRGQQVTLRCSSQSGHNTVSWYQQALGQGPQFIFQYYREEENGRGNFPPRFSGLQFPNYSSELNVNALELDDSALYLCASSLWTEMNTEAFFGQGTRLTVV.

This chain links TRBV27 with TRBJ2-1, with TRBD2 identical over 11 bases. Germline V gene lookup returns CDR1 MNHEY and CDR2 SMNVEV (reference sequence). V lost 1 base and J lost 4; bases outside the gene matches: 12. The CDR3 extends over 19 amino acids. CDR3: CASSLWVGVAGGPYNEQFF. CDR3 coding DNA: TGTGCCAGCAGTTTATGGGTGGGAGTAGCGGGGGGGCCTTACAATGAGCAGTTCTTC.

This rearrangement joins TRBV9 to TRBJ1-1, with 7 bases identical to TRBD1. This CDR3 contains 14 residues. CDR1 is SGDLS, CDR2 YYNGEE, per germline. V lost 4 bases to trimming and J lost 2 bases; unmatched junction nucleotides: 5. CDR3 sequence (DNA): TGTGCCAGCAGCCCTAACAGGGGAAACACTGAAGCTTTCTTT. Protein: CASSPNRGNTEAFF.

The chain recombines TRBV5-5 with TRBJ1-1; tentatively, D is TRBD1 (6 bases). The CDR3 has 15 residues. Between the trimmed V and J ends, which lost 4 bases and 7 bases, there was a span of 20 bases. Germline CDR1 and CDR2: SGHKS and YYEKEE (reference sequence). The CDR3: CASSRTTGTQFEAFF. The CDR3 region has the DNA TGTGCCAGCAGCAGGACCACCGGGACACAGTTTGAAGCTTTCTTT.

The rearrangement uses TRBV4-1 and TRBJ2-1; 10 bases are a match to TRBD2. Germline V gene sequence: CDR1 MGHRA, CDR2 YSYEKL. CDR3 length: 14 amino acids. Trimming took 4 bases from V and 9 from J; bases not matched to a gene: 6. CDR3 coding DNA: TGCGCCAGCAGCCTCAGCGGGGGGGCCAGTGAGCAGTTCTTC. Encoded protein: CASSLSGGASEQFF.